One sample yielded the 29 T cell receptor beta chains listed below, sequenced in a study of CD8+ T cells in alopecia areata. Treatment meaning: oral pan-JAK inhibitor, 5-10 mg twice daily. cDNA reverse transcribed from extracted RNA served as the sequencing template. TCRdb's copy holds only in-frame clones and misses some; the assay was immunoSEQ multiplex PCR. The table records around 150,000 clones, about four fifths of them present only once. This sample comprised CD8+ T cells sorted from blood, obtained at week 4, from a patient treated with tofacitinib. All receptors derive from a human donor with alopecia areata.

The chain has TRBV7-9 and TRBJ2-7; unclear D gene. The CDR3 sequence is 12 residues long. Germline CDR1 is SEHNR and CDR2 is FQNEAQ (reference sequence). V dropped 5 bases and J dropped 1 base, with 6 bases sitting between them. CDR3 nucleotide sequence: TGTGCCAGCAGCACAGAGTCCTACGAGCAGTACTTC. This sequence encodes CASSTESYEQYF.

The sample holds a few counts of this clone. The chain couples TRBV29-1 to TRBJ2-7; tentative D call: TRBD1 (6 bases). V lost 4 bases and J lost 0, with 7 bases in between. CDR1 is SQVTM, CDR2 ANQGSEA, per germline. CDR3 length equals 12 residues. The CDR3 bases are TGCAGCGTTGTAGGGGGCTCCTACGAGCAGTACTTC. Protein: CSVVGGSYEQYF.

This chain joins TRBV19 and TRBJ2-1; a weak D match, TRBD2 (5 bases). The CDR3 has 13 amino acids. V gave up 5 bases and J gave up 2 bases, with 7 bases separating them. Germline V lookup: CDR1 LNHDA, CDR2 SQIVND (reference sequence). The CDR3 sequence: CASSPGAYNEQFF. The CDR3 DNA is TGTGCCAGTAGTCCCGGGGCCTACAATGAGCAGTTCTTC. The full variable domain, with the rest looked up from reference TRBV19 and TRBJ2-1, is DGGITQSPKYLFRKEGQNVTLSCEQNLNHDAMYWYRQDPGQGLRLIYYSQIVNDFQKGDIAEGYSVSREKKESFPLTVTSAQKNPTAFYLCASSPGAYNEQFFGPGTRLTVL.

In regard to this clone: The junction shows a germline mismatch at one end, possibly a read error. Other DNA sequences from this sample encode an identical CDR3 as well. J is TRBJ1-1 and V is TRBV6-5; D remains unclear. The length of the CDR3 is 13 residues. Germline CDR1 reads MNHEY; CDR2 reads SVGAGI. CDR3 protein: CASRSGFGTEAFF. The CDR3 nucleotides are TGTGCCAGCAGGAGTGGGTTTGGTACTGAAGCTTTCTTC.

V and J are TRBV6-5 and TRBJ2-3, with D unresolved. This CDR3 contains 11 residues. Trimming shortened V by 4 bases and J by 4 bases, and 3 bases separated the two germline ends. The V gene's germline CDR1 is MNHEY and CDR2 SVGAGI. CDR3 sequence reads: CASSSPDTQYF. CDR3 bases: TGTGCCAGCAGTTCCCCAGATACGCAGTATTTT.

The gene calls are TRBV6-6 and TRBJ2-7; D not certain. The CDR3 totals 13 residues. Per the germline V gene, CDR1 is MNHNY and CDR2 is SVGAGI (reference sequence). V was clipped by 0 bases and J by 5 bases, with 8 bases between them. The CDR3 is CASSYSISNEQYF. CDR3 DNA: TGTGCCAGCAGTTACTCGATTAGTAACGAGCAGTACTTC.

The chain combines TRBV9 with TRBJ1-1, with D uncertain. In germline, CDR1 is SGDLS, CDR2 YYNGEE. This CDR3 is built from 15 residues. V lost 0 bases, J lost 0 bases, and 9 bases lay in between. The CDR3 here is CASSVVDGMNTEAFF. CDR3 in DNA: TGTGCCAGCAGCGTAGTCGACGGCATGAACACTGAAGCTTTCTTT. Based on the CDR3 plus reference TRBV9 and TRBJ1-1, the full variable domain is DSGVTQTPKHLITATGQRVTLRCSPRSGDLSVYWYQQSLDQGLQFLIQYYNGEERAKGNILERFSAQQFPDLHSELNLSSLELGDSALYFCASSVVDGMNTEAFFGQGTRLTVV.

The chain uses TRBV7-9 and TRBJ2-7; D not resolved. Germline V gene data show CDR1 as SEHNR and CDR2 as FQNEAQ (reference sequence). V lost 5 bases and J 4 bases, leaving 12 bases between the germline ends. There are 13 residues in the CDR3. The CDR3 protein is CASSPPLAYEQYF. As DNA, the CDR3 is TGTGCCAGCAGCCCGCCCTTGGCGTACGAGCAGTACTTC.

There are a few counts of this clone. J is TRBJ2-1 and V is TRBV5-4; perhaps TRBD1 as D (5 bases). V lost 5 bases and J 3 bases, leaving 9 bases between the germline ends. CDR3 length: 13 residues. Germline CDR1 is SGHNT and CDR2 is YYREEE (reference sequence). CDR3 nucleotide sequence: TGTGCCAGCAGGCATGACAGCTACAATGAGCAGTTCTTC. This sequence encodes CASRHDSYNEQFF.

The chain is built from TRBV2 and TRBJ2-1; D is unclear. CDR1 and CDR2 (germline): SNHLY, FYNNEI. The CDR3 covers 13 residues. V was shortened by 4 bases and J by 2 bases, with 6 bases between the two germline ends. The CDR3 loop is CASSGYPYNEQFF. Here the CDR3 DNA reads TGTGCCAGCAGTGGGTACCCCTACAATGAGCAGTTCTTC. Variable domain in full (rest from reference TRBV2 and TRBJ2-1): EPEVTQTPSHQVTQMGQEVILRCVPISNHLYFYWYRQILGQKVEFLVSFYNNEISEKSEIFDDQFSVERPDGSNFTLKIRSTKLEDSAMYFCASSGYPYNEQFFGPGTRLTVL.

The chain combines TRBV27 with TRBJ1-2; perhaps TRBD1 as D (6 bases). This CDR3 is 14 amino acids long. Germline V gene data show CDR1 as MNHEY and CDR2 as SMNVEV (reference sequence). The V end was cut by 3 bases, the J end by 4 bases, with 12 bases between. DNA for the CDR3: TGTGCCAGCAGTTTTTCCGACAGGCTCTATGGCTACACCTTC. It codes for CASSFSDRLYGYTF.

This sequence joins TRBV4-3 and TRBJ2-1, with 10 bases that match TRBD2. The CDR3 has 18 residues. V shed 1 base and J 7 bases; nucleotides not matched to a gene: 13. Germline V gene data show CDR1 as LGHNA and CDR2 as YSLEER. The CDR3, as DNA: TGCGCCAGCAGCCAAGGGGCGCTAGCGGGGGCCCTTTTGAATGAGCAGTTCTTC. Protein: CASSQGALAGALLNEQFF.

This chain joins TRBV7-2 and TRBJ1-4; D is unclear. V dropped 5 bases and J dropped 8 bases, with 15 bases sitting between them. This CDR3 comprises 14 residues. Germline V gene lookup returns CDR1 SGHTA and CDR2 FQGNSA. The CDR3 here is CASSLLISGEKLFF. The CDR3 nucleotides read TGTGCCAGCAGCCTACTAATATCGGGAGAAAAACTGTTTTTT.

This clone was detected once. The V gene is TRBV5-1, the J gene TRBJ2-5; the D is unclear. The CDR3 loop spans 13 amino acids. In germline, CDR1 is SGHRS, CDR2 YFSETQ. The ends were cut back, 3 bases at V and 6 bases at J, with 12 bases in the middle. This CDR3 reads CASSSVSGQTQYF. CDR3 in DNA: TGCGCCAGCAGCTCCGTTTCCGGTCAGACCCAGTACTTC.

As regards this clone: One junction end does not reproduce the germline sequence, and a read error may be involved. The chain links TRBV5-4 to TRBJ2-5; TRBD1 agrees at 8 bases. CDR1 and CDR2 from the germline V gene are SGHNT and YYREEE (reference sequence). The CDR3 runs to 15 residues. The CDR3 nucleotides are TGTGCCAGCAGCTACGGACAGGGAATGGAAGAGGCCCAGTACTTC. This translates into CASSYGQGMEEAQYF. Filled out from reference TRBV5-4 and TRBJ2-5, the complete variable domain reads ETGVTQSPTHLIKTRGQQVTLRCSSQSGHNTVSWYQQALGQGPQFIFQYYREEENGRGNFPPRFSGLQFPNYSSELNVNALELDDSALYLCASSYGQGMEEAQYFGPGTRLLVL.

The gene calls are TRBV27 and TRBJ1-6, with 7 bases lining up with TRBD1. Germline lookup yields CDR1 MNHEY and CDR2 SMNVEV (reference sequence). The J segment lost 8 bases and the V segment lost 3 bases, leaving 7 bases of the junction unmatched. CDR3 length: 15 amino acids. CDR3 in amino acids: CASSFGQAPHSPLHF. The CDR3 DNA reads TGTGCCAGCAGTTTCGGACAGGCTCCTCATTCACCCCTCCACTTT.

The chain couples TRBV27 to TRBJ2-7; the D is unclear. The V end was cut by 8 bases, the J end by 3 bases, with 14 bases between. Germline-derived CDR1 and CDR2 are MNHEY and SMNVEV (reference sequence). The CDR3 has 13 amino acids. CDR3 region: CASAKGTGYEQYF. In DNA form, the CDR3 reads TGTGCCAGCGCAAAAGGAACCGGCTACGAGCAGTACTTC.

V is TRBV27 and J is TRBJ2-7; 9 nucleotides agree with TRBD2. In germline, CDR1 is MNHEY, CDR2 SMNVEV (reference sequence). Trimming cost V 5 bases and J 1 base; bases outside gene matches: 3. CDR3 length: 14 amino acids. CDR3 in amino acids: CASSVSGGSYEQYF. CDR3 DNA sequence: TGTGCCAGCAGTGTAAGCGGGGGGTCCTACGAGCAGTACTTC.

This clone occurred once. This sequence joins TRBV19 and TRBJ2-3; D unclear. Trimming took 4 bases from V and 0 from J, leaving 14 bases between them. The CDR3 contains 16 residues. In germline, CDR1 is LNHDA, CDR2 SQIVND (reference sequence). The CDR3 region is CASSTRTHLSTDTQYF. In DNA form, the CDR3 reads TGTGCCAGTAGTACCAGGACCCACCTTAGCACAGATACGCAGTATTTT.

Only one count was recorded for this clone. V gene TRBV4-1 combines with J gene TRBJ2-5; 7 nucleotides agree with TRBD1. The CDR3 runs 16 residues. Germline V gene sequence: CDR1 MGHRA, CDR2 YSYEKL. V lost 2 bases and J lost 2; bases outside the gene matches: 8. For the CDR3, the DNA is TGCGCCAGCAGCCAATTAGGGGACAGCGTACAAGAGACCCAGTACTTC. This gives the protein CASSQLGDSVQETQYF.

The chain recombines TRBV7-8 with TRBJ1-5, with D perhaps matching TRBD1 (5 bases). The V gene lost 7 bases and the J gene lost 5 bases, with 12 bases spanning the gap. The CDR3 totals 13 residues. The germline gives CDR1 SGHVS, CDR2 FQNEAQ. CDR3 protein: CASTQGADQPQHF. The CDR3 nucleotides are TGTGCCAGCACGCAAGGGGCTGATCAGCCCCAGCATTTT.

This clone was detected only once. The rearrangement uses TRBV7-9 and TRBJ2-2; D possibly corresponds to TRBD1 (6 bases). The CDR3 is 13 residues long. V was shortened by 5 bases and J by 5 bases, with 9 bases between the two germline ends. CDR1 and CDR2 (germline): SEHNR, FQNEAQ (reference sequence). In DNA form, the CDR3 reads TGTGCCAGCAGCAAAGGGGGTACCGGGGAGCTGTTTTTT. Translated, it gives CASSKGGTGELFF.

The chain combines TRBV9 with TRBJ2-1; D may correspond to TRBD1 or TRBD2 (5 bases each). Trimming shortened V by 7 bases and J by 0 bases, and 11 bases separated the two germline ends. Germline V gives CDR1 SGDLS, CDR2 YYNGEE. There are 14 residues in the CDR3. The CDR3 bases are TGTGCCAGCGGGGACGCGAGCTCCTACAATGAGCAGTTCTTC. This codes for CASGDASSYNEQFF.

This chain uses TRBV9 with TRBJ2-7; D possibly corresponds to TRBD2 (5 bases). V lost 10 bases to trimming and J lost 4 bases, with 15 bases between them. Germline-derived CDR1 and CDR2 are SGDLS and YYNGEE. The CDR3 totals 12 residues. The CDR3 region is CASGLDSYEQYF. CDR3 nucleotide sequence: TGTGCCTCAGGACTGGATTCTTACGAGCAGTACTTC.

As regards this clone: A junction boundary mismatches the germline segment, possibly from a read error. The rearrangement joins TRBV7-7 to TRBJ2-1; 9 bases are a match to TRBD2. CDR1 and CDR2 (germline): SSHAT, FNYEAQ (reference sequence). The CDR3 extends over 15 amino acids. In DNA, the CDR3 is TGTGCTAGCAGCTTAGGGCAGCGGGGGGCCAATGAGCAGTTCTTC. It encodes CASSLGQRGANEQFF.

This clone was recorded once. J is TRBJ2-7 and V is TRBV7-2; TRBD1 aligns across 11 bases. CDR3 size: 15 residues. Germline values: CDR1 SGHTA, CDR2 FQGNSA. The junction had 5 bases not matched to a gene; V was cut back by 4 bases and J by 3 bases. This chain's CDR3 is CASSSGTGGIYEQYF. The CDR3 bases are TGTGCCAGCAGCTCTGGGACAGGGGGAATCTACGAGCAGTACTTC.

This clone counts as medium-sized. The chain uses TRBV7-8 and TRBJ2-7; D gene ambiguous. Trimming cost V 5 bases and J 3 bases, with 5 bases left between them. The CDR3 is 11 residues long. Germline V CDR1 and CDR2: SGHVS, FQNEAQ. The CDR3 DNA reads as TGTGCCAGCAGCCCTGGCTACGAGCAGTACTTC. It is translated as CASSPGYEQYF. Based on the CDR3 plus reference TRBV7-8 and TRBJ2-7, the full variable domain is GAGVSQSPRYKVAKRGQDVALRCDPISGHVSLFWYQQALGQGPEFLTYFQNEAQLDKSGLPSDRFFAERPEGSVSTLKIQRTQQEDSAVYLCASSPGYEQYFGPGTRLTVT.

The chain carries TRBV4-1 and TRBJ2-1; D gene uncertain. Trimming removed 4 bases from V and 1 base from J, with 14 bases in between. The CDR3 covers 16 residues. Per germline, CDR1 MGHRA and CDR2 YSYEKL. The DNA of the CDR3 is TGCGCCAGCAGCCCAGTCGCCGATGGATCCTACAATGAGCAGTTCTTC. Its protein product is CASSPVADGSYNEQFF.

The V call is TRBV5-4, the J call TRBJ2-3; 10 bases match TRBD1. CDR1 and CDR2 from the germline V gene are SGHNT and YYREEE (reference sequence). This CDR3 has 17 amino acids. V trimming: 2 bases; J trimming: 1 base; junction bases outside the gene matches: 7. CDR3 sequence: CASSFSSGTGGTDTQYF. In DNA form, the CDR3 reads TGTGCCAGCAGCTTCTCCTCCGGGACAGGGGGCACAGATACGCAGTATTTT.